These 5 T cell receptor beta chains came from one sample sequenced in a study of T-cell memory formation after mild COVID-19. TCRdb fed the 5' RACE reads into MiXCR, producing one record per CDR3 protein. Counted here are under 250,000 distinct CDR3 sequences, approximately 9% occurring once; the ten biggest clones make up roughly 21%. The sample was PBMCs or a T cell subset sorted from them (not recorded which). These receptors all stem from a man aged 18 to 30 who had mild COVID-19 (a few samples of this study predate the infection). Cell type and time point are not known.

This sequence joins TRBV18 and TRBJ2-7; TRBD1 matches at 8 bases. J gave up 5 bases and V 2 bases, and 11 bases lay outside the gene matches. Germline CDR1 is KGHSH and CDR2 is LQKENI. The CDR3 runs to 16 residues. CDR3 region: CASSPSGGEFVHEQYF. CDR3 nucleotide sequence: TGTGCCAGCTCACCATCAGGGGGCGAGTTCGTCCACGAGCAGTACTTC.

This clonotype has just a few counts. The V and J genes are TRBV24-1 and TRBJ2-3, with D possibly being TRBD2 (6 bases). The CDR3 is 15 residues long. Trimming pared 3 bases from V and 4 bases from J, leaving 13 bases between. Germline CDR1 is KGHDR and CDR2 is SFDVKD. The CDR3 loop is CATSDPGAGPDTQYF. CDR3 nucleotide sequence: TGTGCCACCAGTGATCCCGGTGCGGGGCCAGATACGCAGTATTTT.

The sample holds a few counts of this clonotype. The chain recombines TRBV11-1 with TRBJ1-1; D gene unclear. This CDR3 is built from 18 residues. Germline V gene sequence: CDR1 SGHAT, CDR2 FQDESV (reference sequence). V gave up 4 bases and J gave up 0 bases, with 21 bases separating them. The CDR3 DNA reads as TGTGCCAGCAGCTCCCCCCTCCAGACCGGGAGAATGAACACTGAAGCTTTCTTT. Its translation: CASSSPLQTGRMNTEAFF.

This clonotype was seen only a few times. CDR3 nucleotide sequence: TGCAGTGCTGAACGGCAGGGGGCTGGGGAGACCCAGTACTTC. This sequence encodes CSAERQGAGETQYF. This chain links TRBV20-1 with TRBJ2-5, with 8 bases aligning to TRBD1. Germline-derived CDR1 and CDR2 are DFQATT and SNEGSKA (reference sequence). The CDR3 is made up of 14 amino acids. V gave up 5 bases and J gave up 5 bases; unmatched junction bases: 10.

The V call is TRBV7-2, the J call TRBJ2-3; D is undetermined. CDR1 SGHTA and CDR2 FQGNSA come from the germline V gene. Trimming cost V 3 bases and J 2 bases, with 6 bases left between them. This CDR3 contains 13 residues. The CDR3: CASSLRNTDTQYF. CDR3 coding DNA: TGTGCCAGCAGCTTGCGGAACACAGATACGCAGTATTTT.